This passage covers 17 T cell receptor beta chains from one sample sequenced in a study of cytomegalovirus exposure and HLA in healthy donors (dated by TCRdb to 2017 to 2019). The receptor library was made with the immunoSEQ multiplex PCR assay. For the multiplex PCR, a mixture combining 60 forward primers for TCR Vbeta segments and 13 reverse primers for TCR Jbeta segments was used. TCRdb's version of the immuneACCESS table is confined to in-frame rearrangements and falls short of the full clone set. An unresolved V gene accounts for under half of the shortfall where checked; the remainder is of unknown origin. The sample's table covers approximately 79,000 clones. About 0.76% of the sample goes to the ten largest clones. Sequencing was done on a sample of PBMCs. The receptor set was obtained from a boy aged 5 to 17 in good health and CMV-seronegative.

This chain uses TRBV30 with TRBJ1-1; D not resolved. V gave up 4 bases and J gave up 6 bases, with 15 bases separating them. Germline V gene data show CDR1 as GTSNPN and CDR2 as SVGIG (reference sequence). The CDR3 length is 13 residues. DNA for the CDR3: TGTGCCTGGAAAGAAGTCGCCGGGGCTGAAGCTTTCTTT. It codes for CAWKEVAGAEAFF.

This chain connects TRBV19 to TRBJ2-7, with a weak D call TRBD2 (7 bases). The V end was cut by 3 bases, the J end by 2 bases, with 11 bases between. The CDR3 totals 14 residues. Per the germline V gene, CDR1 is LNHDA and CDR2 is SQIVND (reference sequence). CDR3 region: CASSITGTTYEQYF. The CDR3 coding sequence is TGTGCCAGTAGTATTACAGGGACTACCTACGAGCAGTACTTC.

This chain uses TRBV7-9 with TRBJ2-7; 7 bases match TRBD2. The CDR3 length is 18 residues. The junction had 17 bases not matched to a gene; V was cut back by 4 bases and J by 2 bases. The V gene's germline CDR1 is SEHNR and CDR2 FQNEAQ (reference sequence). The CDR3 region is CASSWGVAGIKWTYEQYF. In nucleotides, the CDR3 is TGTGCCAGCAGCTGGGGGGTAGCGGGTATTAAATGGACCTACGAGCAGTACTTC. Based on the CDR3 plus reference TRBV7-9 and TRBJ2-7, the full variable domain is DTGVSQNPRHKITKRGQNVTFRCDPISEHNRLYWYRQTLGQGPEFLTYFQNEAQLEKSRLLSDRFSAERPKGSFSTLEIQRTEQGDSAMYLCASSWGVAGIKWTYEQYFGPGTRLTVT.

The gene calls are TRBV18 and TRBJ1-5, with TRBD1 matching 7 bases. After removal of 3 bases from V and 0 bases from J, the junction contained 8 bases not matched to a gene. The V gene's germline CDR1 is KGHSH and CDR2 LQKENI. The CDR3 totals 17 residues. In DNA, the CDR3 is TGTGCCAGCTCACCGGGTGGGACAGAACTTAGCAATCAGCCCCAGCATTTT. Translating it yields CASSPGGTELSNQPQHF.

The chain uses TRBV6-1 and TRBJ1-1; D possibly corresponds to TRBD1 (5 bases). Germline V lookup: CDR1 MNHNS, CDR2 SASEGT. This CDR3 region has 15 residues. V dropped 3 bases and J dropped 3 bases, with 14 bases sitting between them. The CDR3 loop is CASSDGSLGDTEAFF. As DNA, the CDR3 is TGTGCCAGCAGTGATGGTTCTCTAGGGGACACTGAAGCTTTCTTT.

The rearrangement joins TRBV5-1 to TRBJ1-1, with D unclear. Trimming cost V 4 bases and J 2 bases, with 15 bases left between them. CDR1 is SGHRS, CDR2 YFSETQ, per germline. The CDR3 has 15 residues. CDR3 DNA: TGCGCCAGCAGCCTATATCATCTCGATAACACTGAAGCTTTCTTT. Its translation: CASSLYHLDNTEAFF.

The rearrangement links TRBV7-9 to TRBJ1-1, with D possibly matching TRBD1 (5 bases). The CDR3 extends over 18 amino acids. Deletions cut 2 bases from V and 0 bases from J, with 19 bases between. Per germline, CDR1 SEHNR and CDR2 FQNEAQ (reference sequence). The CDR3: CASSLSASGVAMNTEAFF. DNA of the CDR3: TGTGCCAGCAGCTTAAGTGCTTCGGGGGTTGCGATGAACACTGAAGCTTTCTTT.

The V call is TRBV7-9, the J call TRBJ2-1; the match to TRBD1 covers 8 bases. This CDR3 contains 15 residues. Trimming cost V 1 base and J 5 bases; bases outside gene matches: 4. Germline-derived CDR1 and CDR2 are SEHNR and FQNEAQ (reference sequence). This chain's CDR3 is CASSLGQGSDNEQFF. Written as DNA, the CDR3 is TGTGCCAGCAGCTTAGGACAGGGGTCCGACAATGAGCAGTTCTTC.

The chain links TRBV4-2 to TRBJ1-1; D might be TRBD1 (5 bases). The CDR3 runs to 12 residues. Trimming cost V 8 bases and J 5 bases, with 12 bases left between them. CDR1 LGHNA and CDR2 YNFKEQ come from the germline V gene. The CDR3 DNA follows: TGTGCCAGCGAGGGACTTGAGACTGAAGCTTTCTTT. This encodes CASEGLETEAFF.

The V gene is TRBV7-7, the J gene TRBJ1-4; no reliable D call. This CDR3 has 13 amino acids. Between the trimmed V and J ends, which lost 5 bases and 7 bases, there was a span of 11 bases. Germline V gene data show CDR1 as SSHAT and CDR2 as FNYEAQ (reference sequence). The CDR3 here is CASSPNSGEKLFF. The DNA of the CDR3 is TGTGCCAGCAGCCCAAATAGCGGTGAAAAACTGTTTTTT.

The J gene is TRBJ1-1, the V gene TRBV5-1; D gene unclear. Germline V lookup: CDR1 SGHRS, CDR2 YFSETQ. Trimming removed 0 bases from V and 8 bases from J, with 14 bases in between. The CDR3 is 14 amino acids. CDR3 sequence (DNA): TGCGCCAGCAGCTTGGTTTCTGGAGACGCAGAAGCTTTCTTT. Translated: CASSLVSGDAEAFF.

The chain carries TRBV28 and TRBJ2-1, with 11 bases that match TRBD2. This CDR3 region has 16 residues. The junction had 12 bases not matched to a gene; V was cut back by 6 bases and J by 8 bases. Germline CDR1 and CDR2: MDHEN and SYDVKM. Here the CDR3 reads CASSTTSGRMPDEQFF. CDR3 bases: TGTGCCAGCAGCACCACTAGCGGGAGAATGCCCGATGAGCAGTTCTTC.

The chain carries TRBV29-1 and TRBJ2-1, with TRBD2 matching 10 bases. This CDR3 contains 12 residues. J was trimmed by 7 bases and V by 7 bases; bases with no gene match: 4. CDR1 and CDR2 from the germline V gene are SQVTM and ANQGSEA. The CDR3 nucleotides are TGCAGCGCTAAGCGGGGGGGGAATGAGCAGTTCTTC. It codes for CSAKRGGNEQFF.

The V and J genes are TRBV6-1 and TRBJ1-1, with D hard to call. This CDR3 spans 13 amino acids. Germline V gene data show CDR1 as MNHNS and CDR2 as SASEGT. The V end lost 7 bases, the J end lost 6 bases, and 15 bases lay between the germline ends. As DNA, the CDR3 is TGTGCCAGCAAACCTTTAAGAGGTGCTGAAGCTTTCTTT. The encoded protein is CASKPLRGAEAFF.

The rearrangement joins TRBV30 to TRBJ2-1; D not certain. The CDR3 is made up of 17 amino acids. Trimming took off 5 bases at V and 1 base at J, with 21 bases between the two ends. In germline, CDR1 is GTSNPN, CDR2 SVGIG (reference sequence). The CDR3, as DNA: TGTGCCTGGGCCTCCGGGTCTACCAGTATATCCTACAATGAGCAGTTCTTC. Translated: CAWASGSTSISYNEQFF.

V is TRBV7-2 and J is TRBJ1-5; 8 positions agree with TRBD1. The CDR3 loop spans 14 amino acids. V shed 4 bases, J shed 9 bases, and the junction held 8 bases outside the gene matches. CDR1 and CDR2 from the germline V gene are SGHTA and FQGNSA. The CDR3: CASSWGTGPSPQHF. CDR3 nucleotide sequence: TGTGCCAGCAGCTGGGGGACAGGCCCCTCGCCCCAGCATTTT.

The chain combines TRBV9 with TRBJ2-1; TRBD2 matches 7 bases. CDR3 length: 14 amino acids. The V and J ends lost 3 bases and 2 bases, in that order; junction bases with no gene match: 2. From germline, CDR1 is SGDLS and CDR2 YYNGEE. CDR3 bases: TGTGCCAGCAGCGCTAGCGGACCCTACAATGAGCAGTTCTTC. As protein: CASSASGPYNEQFF. The full variable domain, in which reference TRBV9 and TRBJ2-1 provide the parts outside the CDR3, is DSGVTQTPKHLITATGQRVTLRCSPRSGDLSVYWYQQSLDQGLQFLIQYYNGEERAKGNILERFSAQQFPDLHSELNLSSLELGDSALYFCASSASGPYNEQFFGPGTRLTVL.